Below, one T cell receptor (beta chain) is given with its context. CDR3 length: 16 residues. Germline V lookup: CDR1 KGHSH, CDR2 LQKENI. Trimming removed 3 bases at V and 3 bases at J, with 17 bases between. These data are taken from a study of blood T cell repertoires in COVID-19. At the level of the study: The analysed material was cDNA or gDNA that came from T cells, B-cell-depleted T cells, or PBMCs.

Authors' analysis steps: By means of reference gene primer amplification, nucleated cell counts were estimated. Clones were read by immunoSEQ multiplex PCR, and TCRdb kept only the in-frame ones, dropping some. V and J calls plus clone size are reproduced from that table; the DNA served to infer D and trimming. The sample lists over 130,000 clones; roughly 88% were seen once. The specimen was peripheral blood. V usage is TRBV18 and J usage is TRBJ1-2, with TRBD1 as a possible D gene (6 bases). The TCR was taken from a man aged 60 to 75 with active or convalescent COVID-19. As DNA, the CDR3 is TGTGCCAGCTCACCTCAACAGGGAAGAACGGACTATGGCTACACCTTC. Protein product: CASSPQQGRTDYGYTF.